The source of this TCR beta chain is a study of T cell responses to AZD1222 COVID-19 vaccine. Study-wide points: Possibly, clonal diversity was underestimated; donors were largely white British and included more females.

Samples with a second dose at about 4 or about 12 weeks were pooled together. About this clone: Its antigen is unknown.

The CDR3 spans 14 residues. With 5 bases clipped from V and 7 bases from J, the junction kept 8 bases outside the gene matches. Germline assignment: CDR1 SGHRS and CDR2 YFSETQ. Only in-frame clones appear in the TCRdb table, and some are missing; sequencing was by immunoSEQ multiplex PCR. The profile shows tens of thousands of clones, approximately 88% of them singletons. The sample in question was peripheral blood, obtained 28 days after the second AZD1222 dose. V gene TRBV5-1 combines with J gene TRBJ1-4, with 7 bases matching TRBD1. This TCR was recovered from an adult who received the AZD1222 COVID-19 vaccine. The CDR3 bases are TGCGCCAGCAGTTTTAGGGGGCAAGGTGAAAAACTGTTTTTT. Translating it yields CASSFRGQGEKLFF.